This is a list of T cell receptor beta chains from one sample in a study of T cell repertoires in cytomegalovirus infection. One entry per CDR3 protein results from TCRdb running MiXCR on the reads. Here the sample spans a few hundred thousand distinct CDR3 sequences, more than 15% being singletons. What was sequenced was CD8+ T cells from PBMCs. All receptors derive from a human donor in good health (CMV status not recorded). Some clones in this sample may be carry-over from other donors' samples. Each CDR3 is given with its conserved first and last residue. The D gene is left open where the match is weak. Not all rows give a size; the values are once, few, many and, for expanded clones, a class.

j_gene	d_gene	abundance	v_gene	CDR3nt	CDR3aa
TRBJ1-1	TRBD1	many	TRBV14	TGTGCCAGCAGCCAAGTGACAGGGACTGAAGCTTTCTTT	CASSQVTGTEAFF
TRBJ2-7	TRBD2	many	TRBV11-2	TGTGCCAGCAGCTTAGGAGGACTAGTCTCCTACGAGCAGTACTTC	CASSLGGLVSYEQYF
TRBJ1-5	-	-	TRBV19	TGTGCCAGTAGGGGGTCAGTACATAGCAATCAGCCCCAGCATTTT	CASRGSVHSNQPQHF
TRBJ1-1	-	few	TRBV19	TGTGCCAGTTTCCCGGGGGCAGGGACTGAAGCTTTCTTT	CASFPGAGTEAFF
TRBJ1-2	-	many	TRBV6-2/TRBV6-3	TGTGCCAGCAGTGACGGGTCTTACTATGGCTACACCTTC	CASSDGSYYGYTF
TRBJ2-2	-	-	TRBV12-3/TRBV12-4	TGTGCCAGCATCGCCAGAGGTTCAGCTACCGGGGAGCTGTTTTTT	CASIARGSATGELFF
TRBJ2-7	-	few	TRBV12-3/TRBV12-4	TGTGCCAGCAGTTTAGGGCGGAAGCAGTACTTC	CASSLGRKQYF
TRBJ1-5	TRBD1	many	TRBV5-1	TGCGCCAGCAGCTTGGCCCCCGGGACAGTTAATCAGCCCCAGCATTTT	CASSLAPGTVNQPQHF
TRBJ1-6	-	-	TRBV7-6	TGTGCCAGCAACTTAGGTTTCGGAGGACTTGGGGATTCACCCCTCCACTTT	CASNLGFGGLGDSPLHF
TRBJ2-7	TRBD2	-	TRBV7-4	TGTGCCAGCAGTACGACTAGCGGGGGAAGTGCCCGCTACGAGCAGTACTTC	CASSTTSGGSARYEQYF
TRBJ2-7	-	many	TRBV12-3/TRBV12-4	TGTGCCAGCAGTTTAGGGGGGTCTGAGCAGTACTTC	CASSLGGSEQYF
TRBJ2-5	TRBD2	once	TRBV4-2	TGTGCCAGCAGCCAAGAACTGAGCGGGGACTACTCACAAGAGACCCAGTACTTC	CASSQELSGDYSQETQYF
TRBJ2-3	-	few	TRBV29-1	TGCAGCGTTGAAGGGCAGGGAGTTGCAGATACGCAGTATTTT	CSVEGQGVADTQYF
TRBJ2-5	-	many	TRBV28	TGTGCCAGCAGTTTTAAGGAGGGACCCTCAGAGACCCAGTACTTC	CASSFKEGPSETQYF
TRBJ1-1	-	-	TRBV7-9	TGTGCCAGCTGGAAAGGACGGTCGGGCACTGAAGCTTTCTTT	CASWKGRSGTEAFF
TRBJ2-1	-	few	TRBV7-9	TGTGCCAGCAGCGGGGCCGTCAATGAGCAGTTCTTC	CASSGAVNEQFF
TRBJ2-7	-	many	TRBV11-1	TGTGCCAGCAGCTTCTCTAAAGGGTCCTACGAGCAGTACTTC	CASSFSKGSYEQYF
TRBJ2-5	-	many	TRBV7-7	TGTGCTAGCAGCTTCACCTTTTCCCCAATGGAGACCCAGTACTTC	CASSFTFSPMETQYF
TRBJ1-1	-	-	TRBV20-1	TGCAGTGCTAGAGACTACAGGGATGACACTGAAGCTTTCTTT	CSARDYRDDTEAFF
TRBJ2-6	-	-	TRBV6-6	TGTGCCAGCAGTTACAAGCTGACAGACGCCTGGGGTGGGGCCAACGTCCTGACTTTC	CASSYKLTDAWGGANVLTF
TRBJ2-1	-	-	TRBV5-1	TGCGCCAGCAGCTTGGAAAACAGGGTGTTGAATGAGCAGTTCTTC	CASSLENRVLNEQFF
TRBJ2-5	-	few	TRBV7-2	TGTGCCAGCAGCTTAGGGTGGGAAAACCAAGAGACCCAGTACTTC	CASSLGWENQETQYF